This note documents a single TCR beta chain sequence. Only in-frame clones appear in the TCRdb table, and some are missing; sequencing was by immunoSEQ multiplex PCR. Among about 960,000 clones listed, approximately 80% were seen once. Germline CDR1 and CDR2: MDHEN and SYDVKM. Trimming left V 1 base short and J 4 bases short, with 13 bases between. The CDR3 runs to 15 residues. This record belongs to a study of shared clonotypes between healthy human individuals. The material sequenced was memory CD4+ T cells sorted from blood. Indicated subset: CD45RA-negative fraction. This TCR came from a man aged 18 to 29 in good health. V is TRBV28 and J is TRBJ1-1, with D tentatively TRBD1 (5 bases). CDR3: CASSLYRAGTTEAFF. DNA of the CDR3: TGTGCCAGCAGTTTATATCGGGCAGGGACCACTGAAGCTTTCTTT.